Listed here are 29 T cell receptor beta chains from one sample, sequenced in a study of beta chain features in type 1 diabetes. The investigators reverse transcribed all of the isolated RNA, so they sequenced expressed TCRB transcripts. Method: immunoSEQ multiplex PCR; TCRdb's copy keeps in-frame clones and lacks some. The data contain more than 250,000 clones, around 24% of them singletons. Broader study findings: Shorter TCRB CDR3s, moderately but significantly so, were found in Type 1 diabetes patients in all four CD4+ subsets.

No antigen has been assigned to these receptors. Source material: naive CD4+ T cells from blood. The receptor source for this set is a woman between 25 and 40 years old with type 1 diabetes.

CDR3 amino acids: CAITSTGGVTEAFF. The CDR3 coding sequence is TGTGCCATCACCTCCACCGGAGGGGTCACTGAAGCTTTCTTT. This chain links TRBV10-3 with TRBJ1-1; D perhaps matches TRBD1 (5 bases). The germline V gene has CDR1 ENHRY and CDR2 SYGVKD. The length of the CDR3 is 14 residues. V was cut by 7 bases and J by 4 bases, with 16 bases left in between.

This clone was observed a few times. The V and J genes are TRBV11-2 and TRBJ1-2; 7 bases align to TRBD1. Germline CDR1 is SGHAT and CDR2 is FQNNGV. Trimming removed 4 bases from V and 6 bases from J; junction bases left unmatched: 2. There are 12 residues in the CDR3. The CDR3 bases are TGTGCCAGCAGCTCACAGGGGAATGGCTACACCTTC. Translated: CASSSQGNGYTF.

The chain is built from TRBV11-2 and TRBJ2-7; D is possibly TRBD2 (6 bases). The CDR3 loop spans 15 amino acids. The germline V gene encodes CDR1 SGHAT and CDR2 FQNNGV. The V and J ends lost 5 bases and 4 bases respectively, with 18 bases between them. CDR3 protein: CASSAPGLLQYEQYF. As DNA, the CDR3 is TGTGCCAGCAGCGCTCCGGGACTCCTTCAGTACGAGCAGTACTTC. Based on the CDR3 plus reference TRBV11-2 and TRBJ2-7, the full variable domain is EAGVAQSPRYKIIEKRQSVAFWCNPISGHATLYWYQQILGQGPKLLIQFQNNGVVDDSQLPKDRFSAERLKGVDSTLKIQPAKLEDSAVYLCASSAPGLLQYEQYFGPGTRLTVT.

This clone has more than one count but fewer than ten. This chain uses TRBV19 with TRBJ1-2; the match to TRBD1 covers 9 bases. CDR1 and CDR2 from the germline V gene are LNHDA and SQIVND (reference sequence). Trimming took 5 bases from V and 2 from J; bases not matched to a gene: 3. This CDR3 comprises 14 residues. For the CDR3, the DNA is TGTGCCAGTAGTTTGGACAGGGGCAACTATGGCTACACCTTC. The encoded protein is CASSLDRGNYGYTF.

The chain links TRBV5-1 to TRBJ2-3, with 15 bases fitting TRBD2. This CDR3 spans 16 amino acids. Germline CDR1 SGHRS, CDR2 YFSETQ. The junction had 7 bases not matched to a gene; V was cut back by 4 bases and J by 7 bases. The CDR3 protein is CASSPRTSGRANTQYF. The CDR3 DNA reads TGCGCCAGCAGCCCGCGGACTAGCGGGAGGGCCAATACGCAGTATTTT.

V usage is TRBV19 and J usage is TRBJ2-1; a weak D match, TRBD2 (6 bases). The CDR3 runs 13 residues. V dropped 1 base and J dropped 12 bases, with 13 bases sitting between them. CDR1 is LNHDA and CDR2 is SQIVND in the germline V gene (reference sequence). The CDR3 is CASSIVASVVQFF. The CDR3 nucleotides are TGTGCCAGTAGTATAGTGGCTAGCGTGGTGCAGTTCTTC.

This chain joins TRBV2 and TRBJ1-2; perhaps TRBD1 as D (5 bases). There are 11 residues in the CDR3. Trimming pared 5 bases from V and 7 bases from J, leaving 8 bases between. CDR1 is SNHLY, CDR2 FYNNEI, per germline. CDR3 sequence: CASSQGGGYTF. DNA for the CDR3: TGTGCCAGCAGTCAGGGAGGTGGCTACACCTTC.

This clone occurred a few times. The J gene is TRBJ1-2, the V gene TRBV6-4; D is possibly TRBD1 (5 bases). Trimming took 0 bases from V and 4 from J, leaving 6 bases between them. The CDR3 extends over 13 amino acids. Germline lookup yields CDR1 MRHNA and CDR2 SNTAGT. In nucleotides, the CDR3 is TGTGCCAGCAGTGACTCGCAGGGCTATGGCTACACCTTC. Its protein product is CASSDSQGYGYTF.

This sequence joins TRBV29-1 and TRBJ2-5; D is possibly TRBD2 (5 bases). Trimming removed 5 bases at V and 4 bases at J, with 14 bases between. Germline CDR1 SQVTM, CDR2 ANQGSEA. CDR3 length equals 13 residues. In DNA form, the CDR3 reads TGCAGCGTTAAACTGAGACTACGAGAGACCCAGTACTTC. Its protein product is CSVKLRLRETQYF. Variable domain in full (rest from reference TRBV29-1 and TRBJ2-5): SAVISQKPSRDICQRGTSLTIQCQVDSQVTMMFWYRQQPGQSLTLIATANQGSEATYESGFVIDKFPISRPNLTFSTLTVSNMSPEDSSIYLCSVKLRLRETQYFGPGTRLLVL.

Only a few counts were recorded for this clone. The junction shows a germline mismatch at one end, possibly a read error. The chain is built from TRBV7-7 and TRBJ2-1; 13 nucleotides line up with TRBD2. The germline CDR1 and CDR2 sequences are SSHAT and FNYEAQ (reference sequence). The CDR3 totals 15 residues. The CDR3 DNA sequence: TGTGCTAGCAGCCTCGGGACTAGCGGGACGAGTGAGCAGTTCTTC. Amino acid sequence: CASSLGTSGTSEQFF. Variable domain in full (rest from reference TRBV7-7 and TRBJ2-1): GAGVSQSPRYKVTKRGQDVTLRCDPISSHATLYWYQQALGQGPEFLTYFNYEAQPDKSGLPSDRFSAERPEGSISTLTIQRTEQRDSAMYRCASSLGTSGTSEQFFGPGTRLTVL.

The chain recombines TRBV7-9 with TRBJ2-3; TRBD2 matches 8 bases. Germline V gene data show CDR1 as SEHNR and CDR2 as FQNEAQ (reference sequence). The J segment lost 0 bases and the V segment lost 7 bases, leaving 9 bases of the junction unmatched. The CDR3 is 16 amino acids. The CDR3: CASTLGREVSTDTQYF. The CDR3 nucleotides are TGTGCCAGCACCCTCGGGCGGGAGGTGAGCACAGATACGCAGTATTTT.

The chain couples TRBV25-1 to TRBJ2-1, with 9 bases lining up with TRBD1. The junction had 13 bases not matched to a gene; V was cut back by 7 bases and J by 12 bases. The germline V gene has CDR1 MGHDK and CDR2 SYGVNS. The CDR3 is 14 residues long. The CDR3 sequence is CASTLGTGREGQFF. The CDR3 coding sequence is TGTGCCAGCACCCTAGGGACAGGGAGGGAAGGGCAGTTCTTC. Filled out from reference TRBV25-1 and TRBJ2-1, the complete variable domain reads EADIYQTPRYLVIGTGKKITLECSQTMGHDKMYWYQQDPGMELHLIHYSYGVNSTEKGDLSSESTVSRIRTEHFPLTLESARPSHTSQYLCASTLGTGREGQFFGPGTRLTVL.

The chain joins TRBV9 to TRBJ1-2, with D possibly TRBD1 on 6 matching bases. In germline, CDR1 is SGDLS, CDR2 YYNGEE. The V and J ends lost 0 bases and 0 bases respectively, with 9 bases between them. The CDR3 loop spans 15 amino acids. DNA for the CDR3: TGTGCCAGCAGCGTAGTAGGACAGACTAACTATGGCTACACCTTC. Translating it yields CASSVVGQTNYGYTF.

This clone showed up just a few times. The rearrangement uses TRBV5-4 and TRBJ1-2; 8 bases are a match to TRBD1. The CDR3 contains 13 residues. Trimming took 4 bases from V and 5 from J; bases not matched to a gene: 4. CDR1 is SGHNT and CDR2 is YYREEE in the germline V gene (reference sequence). The CDR3 region has the DNA TGTGCCAGCAGCACCGGGACAGGATATGGCTACACCTTC. The encoded protein is CASSTGTGYGYTF.

This clone was detected a few times. The V and J genes are TRBV5-4 and TRBJ2-4, with D possibly TRBD2 on 5 matching bases. The CDR3 has 14 residues. V dropped 2 bases and J dropped 6 bases, with 12 bases sitting between them. The germline gives CDR1 SGHNT, CDR2 YYREEE (reference sequence). For the CDR3, the DNA is TGTGCCAGCAGCTTTGGACCTAGCACAAACATTCAGTACTTC. It specifies CASSFGPSTNIQYF.

This clone has only a few counts. V and J are TRBV10-3 and TRBJ2-5; TRBD2 aligns across 8 bases. Germline loops: CDR1 ENHRY, CDR2 SYGVKD. Trimming at V came to 10 bases and at J to 5 bases, leaving 9 bases not matched to a gene. This CDR3 is built from 13 residues. CDR3 amino acids: CATKAGALETQYF. The DNA of the CDR3 is TGTGCCACCAAAGCGGGAGCCTTGGAGACCCAGTACTTC.

V usage is TRBV6-6 and J usage is TRBJ2-5; D gene uncertain. V was pared by 6 bases and J by 0 bases, with 11 bases between. There are 14 residues in the CDR3. Germline CDR1 reads MNHNY; CDR2 reads SVGAGI (reference sequence). CDR3: CASRKTSYQETQYF. Written as DNA, the CDR3 is TGTGCCAGCAGAAAGACATCGTACCAAGAGACCCAGTACTTC.

The gene calls are TRBV19 and TRBJ2-1; TRBD2 matches at 12 bases. The CDR3 covers 16 residues. The germline V gene has CDR1 LNHDA and CDR2 SQIVND (reference sequence). V shed 3 bases, J shed 8 bases, and the junction held 8 bases outside the gene matches. CDR3 region: CASSILAGGPSDEQFF. The CDR3 nucleotides read TGTGCCAGTAGTATCCTAGCGGGAGGGCCTTCGGATGAGCAGTTCTTC.

The J gene is TRBJ2-6, the V gene TRBV7-9, with D perhaps TRBD2 (5 bases). The CDR3 spans 15 residues. The ends were cut back, 2 bases at V and 1 base at J, with 6 bases in the middle. From germline, CDR1 is SEHNR and CDR2 FQNEAQ (reference sequence). Written as DNA, the CDR3 is TGTGCCAGCAGCTTAAGGGAGTCTGGGGCCAACGTCCTGACTTTC. Translation gives CASSLRESGANVLTF. Variable domain in full (rest from reference TRBV7-9 and TRBJ2-6): DTGVSQNPRHKITKRGQNVTFRCDPISEHNRLYWYRQTLGQGPEFLTYFQNEAQLEKSRLLSDRFSAERPKGSFSTLEIQRTEQGDSAMYLCASSLRESGANVLTFGAGSRLTVL.

The table lists this clone with a few counts. The V call is TRBV7-9, the J call TRBJ2-1; possibly TRBD1 for D (5 bases). The CDR3 extends over 15 amino acids. Trimming cost V 4 bases and J 4 bases, with 14 bases left between them. Looked up from germline, CDR1 is SEHNR and CDR2 is FQNEAQ (reference sequence). The CDR3, as DNA: TGTGCCAGCAGCTCCCCCGGGCAGGGATACAATGAGCAGTTCTTC. Translating gives CASSSPGQGYNEQFF.

This chain connects TRBV19 to TRBJ1-5; D is unresolved. V shed 7 bases and J shed 2 bases, with 9 bases lying between them. Germline V CDR1 and CDR2: LNHDA, SQIVND (reference sequence). CDR3 length equals 13 residues. The CDR3, as DNA: TGTGCCAGTACTATCGGAGGCAATCAGCCCCAGCATTTT. Protein sequence: CASTIGGNQPQHF.

The chain recombines TRBV9 with TRBJ1-5; maybe TRBD1 (5 bases). The V gene's germline CDR1 is SGDLS and CDR2 YYNGEE. CDR3 size: 15 residues. Trimming cost V 0 bases and J 3 bases, with 10 bases left between them. Here the CDR3 DNA reads TGTGCCAGCAGCGTAGATAGCAGGGCCAATCAGCCCCAGCATTTT. Translating it yields CASSVDSRANQPQHF.

This clone showed up just a few times. The gene calls are TRBV27 and TRBJ2-3, with 9 bases fitting TRBD1. Germline V gene data show CDR1 as MNHEY and CDR2 as SMNVEV (reference sequence). The CDR3 contains 14 residues. J lost 6 bases, V lost 5 bases, and 6 bases had no gene match. The CDR3 bases are TGTGCCAGCAGTCCCAGGACAGGGGTTGATACGCAGTATTTT. It specifies CASSPRTGVDTQYF.

The V gene is TRBV19, the J gene TRBJ2-2; 9 bases map to TRBD1. Germline loops: CDR1 LNHDA, CDR2 SQIVND (reference sequence). This CDR3 has 12 residues. J was trimmed by 7 bases and V by 11 bases; bases with no gene match: 5. DNA of the CDR3: TGTGCCCTACAGGGGGCCGGCGGGGAGCTGTTTTTT. Amino acids: CALQGAGGELFF.

This rearrangement joins TRBV15 to TRBJ2-7; D remains unclear. Looked up from germline, CDR1 is LNHNV and CDR2 is YYDKDF (reference sequence). The length of the CDR3 is 11 residues. Trimming stripped 5 bases from V and 5 bases from J, with 7 bases between. The CDR3 sequence: CATSQRDEQYF. CDR3 DNA: TGTGCCACCAGCCAACGGGACGAGCAGTACTTC.

This chain connects TRBV2 to TRBJ2-1, with TRBD1 matching over 9 bases. CDR3 length: 15 amino acids. J lost 4 bases, V lost 4 bases, and 5 bases had no gene match. CDR1 is SNHLY and CDR2 is FYNNEI in the germline V gene. The CDR3 protein is CASSGQGVGYNEQFF. CDR3 nucleotide sequence: TGTGCCAGCAGTGGACAGGGGGTAGGGTACAATGAGCAGTTCTTC.

This chain connects TRBV5-1 to TRBJ2-1; 11 positions match TRBD2. This CDR3 spans 16 amino acids. J gave up 7 bases and V 4 bases, and 10 bases lay outside the gene matches. Germline CDR1 SGHRS, CDR2 YFSETQ. This chain's CDR3 is CASSPLAGGPGNEQFF. In DNA form, the CDR3 reads TGCGCCAGCAGCCCCTTAGCGGGAGGGCCAGGAAATGAGCAGTTCTTC.

This clone was counted a few times. The chain carries TRBV5-6 and TRBJ2-7; maybe TRBD1 (5 bases). This CDR3 has 12 residues. The germline V gene has CDR1 SGHDT and CDR2 YYEEEE. Deletions cut 4 bases from V and 3 bases from J, with 8 bases between. The CDR3 nucleotides read TGTGCCAGCAGCGCGCAGGGCTACGAGCAGTACTTC. Translated: CASSAQGYEQYF. The full variable domain, in which reference TRBV5-6 and TRBJ2-7 provide the parts outside the CDR3, is DAGVTQSPTHLIKTRGQQVTLRCSPKSGHDTVSWYQQALGQGPQFIFQYYEEEERQRGNFPDRFSGHQFPNYSSELNVNALLLGDSALYLCASSAQGYEQYFGPGTRLTVT.

This clone was seen more than once but under ten times. This chain connects TRBV4-1 to TRBJ2-2; 9 bases map to TRBD1. Germline values: CDR1 MGHRA, CDR2 YSYEKL. This CDR3 contains 13 residues. V shed 8 bases, J shed 6 bases, and the junction held 4 bases outside the gene matches. The CDR3 DNA follows: TGCGCCAGCCGGGACAGGGATTCCGGGGAGCTGTTTTTT. The encoded protein is CASRDRDSGELFF.